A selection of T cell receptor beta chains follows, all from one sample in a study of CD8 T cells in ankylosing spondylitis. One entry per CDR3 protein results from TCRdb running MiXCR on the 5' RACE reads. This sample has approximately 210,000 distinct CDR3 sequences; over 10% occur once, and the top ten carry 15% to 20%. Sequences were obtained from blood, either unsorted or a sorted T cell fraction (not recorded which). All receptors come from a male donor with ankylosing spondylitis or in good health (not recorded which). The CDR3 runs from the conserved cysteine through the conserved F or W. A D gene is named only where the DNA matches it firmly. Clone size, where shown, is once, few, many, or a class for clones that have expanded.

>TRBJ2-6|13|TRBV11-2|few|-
TGTGCCAGCGGGAGCCCTGGGGCCAACGTCCTGACTTTC
CASGSPGANVLTF
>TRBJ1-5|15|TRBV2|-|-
TGTGCCAGCAGTGACCCAGGGGCCGGCAATCAGCCCCAGCATTTT
CASSDPGAGNQPQHF
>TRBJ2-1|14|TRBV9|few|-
TGTGCCAGCAGCGCCGGGCGGTCCTACAATGAGCAGTTCTTC
CASSAGRSYNEQFF
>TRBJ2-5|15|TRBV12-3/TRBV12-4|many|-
TGTGCCAGCAGTTTGGGCGAGGGGGGCTGGGAGACCCAGTACTTC
CASSLGEGGWETQYF
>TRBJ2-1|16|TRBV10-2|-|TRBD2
TGCGCCAGCAGTGTCGTGACTAGCGGGAAGAACAATGAGCAGTTCTTC
CASSVVTSGKNNEQFF
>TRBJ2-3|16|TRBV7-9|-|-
TGTGCCAGCAGCCCGAGGGGAGGAATTGGCACAGATACGCAGTATTTT
CASSPRGGIGTDTQYF
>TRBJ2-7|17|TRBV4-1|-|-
TGCGCCAGCAGCCAAGAGGCAGGTCTGGTTATCTCCTACGAGCAGTACTTC
CASSQEAGLVISYEQYF
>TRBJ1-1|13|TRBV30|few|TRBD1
TGTGCCTGGGGACAGGGGATGAACACTGAAGCTTTCTTT
CAWGQGMNTEAFF
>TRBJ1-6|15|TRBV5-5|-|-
TGTGCCAGCACCAAAGAAGGGCACAATAATTCACCCCTCCACTTT
CASTKEGHNNSPLHF
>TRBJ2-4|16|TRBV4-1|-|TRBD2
TGCGCCAGCAGCCAAGATGTAGCGGGATTAAGAAACATTCAGTACTTC
CASSQDVAGLRNIQYF
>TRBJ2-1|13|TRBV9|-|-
TGTGCCAGCGGGACTCCCAACGACAATGAGCAGTTCTTC
CASGTPNDNEQFF
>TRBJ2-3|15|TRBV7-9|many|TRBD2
TGTGCCAGCAGCGGACTAGCGGGAGGTCGGGATACGCAGTATTTT
CASSGLAGGRDTQYF
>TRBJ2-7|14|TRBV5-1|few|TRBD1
TGCGCCAGCGCCATATACGGACAGGGCTACGAGCAGTACTTC
CASAIYGQGYEQYF
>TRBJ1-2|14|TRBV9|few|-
TGTGCCAGCAGCGTATCCGGGACCAACTATGGCTACACCTTC
CASSVSGTNYGYTF
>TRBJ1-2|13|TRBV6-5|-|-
TGTGCCAGCAGTTACGGGACGGTGTATGGCTACACCTTC
CASSYGTVYGYTF
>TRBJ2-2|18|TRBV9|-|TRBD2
TGTGCCAGCAGCGTAGCAAGCGGGAGGGCGGGCGGCACCGGGGAGCTGTTTTTT
CASSVASGRAGGTGELFF
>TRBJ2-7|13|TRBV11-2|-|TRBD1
TGTGCCAGCAGCGTTCGACAGGGGGAAGAGCAGTACTTC
CASSVRQGEEQYF
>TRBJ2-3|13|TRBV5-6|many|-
TGTGCCAGCAGCTTGGATCCGTTGGATACGCAGTATTTT
CASSLDPLDTQYF
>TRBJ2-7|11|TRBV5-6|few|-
TGTGCCAGCGGTAGGGATTACGAGCAGTACTTC
CASGRDYEQYF
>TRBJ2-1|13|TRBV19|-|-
TGTGCCAGTAGTATCCACAGCAACAATGAGCAGTTCTTC
CASSIHSNNEQFF
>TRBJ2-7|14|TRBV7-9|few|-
TGTGCCAGCAGCTTCCCCGGAGTAAACTACGAGCAGTACTTC
CASSFPGVNYEQYF
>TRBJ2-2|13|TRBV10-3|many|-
TGTGCCATCACCCCGGACACCACCGGGGAGCTGTTTTTT
CAITPDTTGELFF
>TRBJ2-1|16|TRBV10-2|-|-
TGCGCCAGCAGTGAGTCGACGAGGACTATCTACAATGAGCAGTTCTTC
CASSESTRTIYNEQFF
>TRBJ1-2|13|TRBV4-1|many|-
TGCGCCAGCAGCCCCCTCGGCAGCTATGGCTACACCTTC
CASSPLGSYGYTF
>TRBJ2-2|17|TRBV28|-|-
TGTGCCAGCAGTGAATTGGGTCAGGGAAAGAACACCGGGGAGCTGTTTTTT
CASSELGQGKNTGELFF
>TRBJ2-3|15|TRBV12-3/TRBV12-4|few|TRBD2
TGTGCCAGCAGCCAGACTAGCGGGACCACAGATACGCAGTATTTT
CASSQTSGTTDTQYF
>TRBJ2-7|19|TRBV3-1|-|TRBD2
TGTGCCAGCAGCCAATTTGGGACTAGCGGAGAATGGCGAGCCTACGAGCAGTACTTC
CASSQFGTSGEWRAYEQYF
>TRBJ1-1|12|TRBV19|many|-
TGTGCCAGTATCGGCAGAAACACTGAAGCTTTCTTT
CASIGRNTEAFF
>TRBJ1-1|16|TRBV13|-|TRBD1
TGTGCCAGCAGCTTAGTAGCAACAGGGGGAGGCACTGAAGCTTTCTTT
CASSLVATGGGTEAFF
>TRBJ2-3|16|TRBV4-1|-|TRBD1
TGCGCCAGCAGCCCCCCAGGGGGTTCTAGCACAGATACGCAGTATTTT
CASSPPGGSSTDTQYF
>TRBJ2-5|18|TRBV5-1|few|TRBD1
TGCGCCAGCAGCTGGAGGACAGGCCAGGGGCTCCCTCAAGAGACCCAGTACTTC
CASSWRTGQGLPQETQYF